The 26 T cell receptor beta chains below all came from one sample that was sequenced in a study of T cell responses to AZD1222 COVID-19 vaccine. Produced via immunoSEQ multiplex PCR; TCRdb's table is partial and in-frame only. This table holds 85,000 to 130,000 clones, 70% to 90% found once. This specimen was peripheral blood, taken on day 0 of AZD1222 vaccination. Receptors originate from an adult in good health.

As concerns this clone: The sample contains more than one DNA sequence encoding this CDR3. V is TRBV5-4 and J is TRBJ2-1, with 11 bases that match TRBD2. CDR1 is SGHNT and CDR2 is YYREEE in the germline V gene (reference sequence). This CDR3 has 16 amino acids. The junction had 2 bases not matched to a gene; V was cut back by 0 bases and J by 3 bases. The DNA for the CDR3 is TGTGCCAGCAGCTTGGGGGGGACTAGCGGCTACAATGAGCAGTTCTTC. This codes for CASSLGGTSGYNEQFF.

The chain links TRBV19 to TRBJ2-1; TRBD2 matches 9 bases. The CDR3 length is 12 residues. The germline V gene has CDR1 LNHDA and CDR2 SQIVND (reference sequence). The V and J ends lost 6 bases and 12 bases, in that order; junction bases with no gene match: 6. DNA of the CDR3: TGTGCCAGTAGCAGTAGCGGGAGAAGGCAGTTCTTC. This codes for CASSSSGRRQFF.

The chain joins TRBV5-1 to TRBJ2-5; weak D call: TRBD2 (6 bases). The CDR3 is made up of 15 amino acids. V was pared by 4 bases and J by 0 bases, with 13 bases between. Per germline, CDR1 SGHRS and CDR2 YFSETQ. This chain's CDR3 is CASSTPAGNQETQYF. The CDR3 DNA is TGCGCCAGCAGCACTCCAGCGGGTAACCAAGAGACCCAGTACTTC.

The chain carries TRBV18 and TRBJ2-3; D is tentatively TRBD1 or TRBD2 (5 bases each). The CDR3 extends over 15 amino acids. Germline loops: CDR1 KGHSH, CDR2 LQKENI. V lost 6 bases and J 1 base, leaving 14 bases between the germline ends. Here the CDR3 reads CASSTRDGRTDTQYF. Here the CDR3 DNA reads TGTGCCAGCTCGACCAGGGACGGACGCACAGATACGCAGTATTTT.

The chain links TRBV4-1 to TRBJ2-5, with D hard to call. V gave up 1 base and J gave up 1 base, with 7 bases separating them. The CDR3 has 14 amino acids. Germline-derived CDR1 and CDR2 are MGHRA and YSYEKL. The CDR3 DNA is TGCGCCAGCAGCCAAGCGGCCTCCCAAGAGACCCAGTACTTC. As protein: CASSQAASQETQYF.

The CDR3 protein is CASSLVADSNTEAFF. The CDR3 bases are TGCGCCAGCAGCTTGGTAGCAGATTCGAACACTGAAGCTTTCTTT. This chain joins TRBV5-1 and TRBJ1-1; D remains unclear. Trimming removed 0 bases at V and 1 base at J, with 10 bases between. Per germline, CDR1 SGHRS and CDR2 YFSETQ. CDR3 length equals 15 residues.

The chain has TRBV7-8 and TRBJ1-5, with a weak D call TRBD1 (5 bases). Germline assignment: CDR1 SGHVS and CDR2 FQNEAQ. V lost 6 bases, J lost 0 bases, and 18 bases lay in between. There are 17 residues in the CDR3. CDR3 DNA: TGTGCCAGCAGTGAAAGTAGGGGACGCCATAGCAATCAGCCCCAGCATTTT. Encoded protein: CASSESRGRHSNQPQHF.

The chain uses TRBV6-5 and TRBJ1-2, with D maybe TRBD1 (5 bases). Looked up from germline, CDR1 is MNHEY and CDR2 is SVGAGI. This CDR3 has 14 amino acids. Trimming took off 3 bases at V and 0 bases at J, with 8 bases between the two ends. The CDR3 loop reads CASSYQGTNYGYTF. CDR3 nucleotides: TGTGCCAGCAGTTATCAGGGCACTAACTATGGCTACACCTTC.

This clone was counted once. CDR3 nucleotides: TGTGCCAGCAGTGGGGGAGTGAACAATCAGCCCCAGCATTTT. This sequence encodes CASSGGVNNQPQHF. The genes are TRBV27 and TRBJ1-5; D might be TRBD1 (5 bases). With 5 bases removed from V and 3 bases from J, the gap between germline ends came to 11 bases. The length of the CDR3 is 14 residues. Germline V gene sequence: CDR1 MNHEY, CDR2 SMNVEV (reference sequence).

This sequence joins TRBV5-4 and TRBJ2-7; TRBD2 matches 10 bases. The germline V gene encodes CDR1 SGHNT and CDR2 YYREEE (reference sequence). J was trimmed by 1 base and V by 5 bases; bases with no gene match: 6. The CDR3 runs to 15 residues. The CDR3 here is CASRGGLASSYEQYF. The CDR3 nucleotides are TGTGCCAGCAGGGGGGGACTAGCGAGTTCCTACGAGCAGTACTTC.

V is TRBV18 and J is TRBJ2-1; TRBD1 might be the D (6 bases). V was clipped by 0 bases and J by 8 bases, with 17 bases between them. CDR3 length: 16 amino acids. Per the germline V gene, CDR1 is KGHSH and CDR2 is LQKENI. CDR3 sequence reads: CASSPPSGALFHEQFF. The CDR3 coding sequence is TGTGCCAGCTCACCACCTTCAGGGGCGCTCTTCCATGAGCAGTTCTTC.

This chain links TRBV19 with TRBJ2-7; no firm D call. Trimming shortened V by 0 bases and J by 4 bases, and 7 bases separated the two germline ends. CDR3 length: 13 residues. CDR1 LNHDA and CDR2 SQIVND come from the germline V gene (reference sequence). The CDR3 DNA follows: TGTGCCAGTAGTATAGATCACAGTTACGAGCAGTACTTC. Translation gives CASSIDHSYEQYF. Full variable domain (remainder filled in from reference TRBV19 and TRBJ2-7): DGGITQSPKYLFRKEGQNVTLSCEQNLNHDAMYWYRQDPGQGLRLIYYSQIVNDFQKGDIAEGYSVSREKKESFPLTVTSAQKNPTAFYLCASSIDHSYEQYFGPGTRLTVT.

The genes are TRBV5-5 and TRBJ1-2; possible D gene TRBD1, 6 bases. The CDR3 runs to 16 residues. Germline CDR1 reads SGHKS; CDR2 reads YYEKEE (reference sequence). The V end was cut by 3 bases, the J end by 3 bases, with 18 bases between. The CDR3 spells CASSSTAGAQHYGYTF. CDR3 DNA: TGTGCCAGCAGCTCCACAGCGGGGGCCCAGCACTATGGCTACACCTTC.

This chain uses TRBV19 with TRBJ2-2; 7 bases are a match to TRBD1. Germline V gene lookup returns CDR1 LNHDA and CDR2 SQIVND (reference sequence). V dropped 4 bases and J dropped 5; count of bases not matched to a gene: 4. This CDR3 comprises 14 residues. The DNA for the CDR3 is TGTGCCAGTAGTAGGGACAGATTGACCGGGGAGCTGTTTTTT. This codes for CASSRDRLTGELFF.

This clone was recorded once. J is TRBJ2-5 and V is TRBV7-9; 10 nucleotides align to TRBD1. The V gene end was trimmed by 5 bases and the J gene end by 4 bases; junction bases not matched to a gene: 7. The CDR3 contains 15 residues. Germline V gene lookup returns CDR1 SEHNR and CDR2 FQNEAQ (reference sequence). The CDR3, as DNA: TGTGCCAGCAGCCATGACAGGGGGCTAGGAGAGACCCAGTACTTC. Its translation is CASSHDRGLGETQYF. Supplemented by reference TRBV7-9 and TRBJ2-5, the full variable domain reads DTGVSQNPRHKITKRGQNVTFRCDPISEHNRLYWYRQTLGQGPEFLTYFQNEAQLEKSRLLSDRFSAERPKGSFSTLEIQRTEQGDSAMYLCASSHDRGLGETQYFGPGTRLLVL.

The chain has TRBV2 and TRBJ1-2; TRBD1 matches 7 bases. Germline CDR1 and CDR2: SNHLY and FYNNEI. The ends lost 3 bases at V and 8 bases at J; junction bases unmatched: 3. The CDR3 totals 12 residues. The CDR3 sequence: CASSETGRGYTF. The CDR3 DNA follows: TGTGCCAGCAGTGAGACAGGGCGCGGCTACACCTTC.

The chain recombines TRBV7-9 with TRBJ1-5; no reliable D call. There are 15 residues in the CDR3. Germline-derived CDR1 and CDR2 are SEHNR and FQNEAQ (reference sequence). Trimming took 1 base from V and 2 from J, leaving 9 bases between them. The CDR3 is CASSLGAGGNQPQHF. The CDR3 region has the DNA TGTGCCAGCAGCTTAGGGGCGGGAGGCAATCAGCCCCAGCATTTT.

The V gene is TRBV12-5, the J gene TRBJ1-2, with unresolved D. V was clipped by 2 bases and J by 2 bases, with 12 bases between them. The CDR3 runs 15 residues. Germline values: CDR1 LGHNT, CDR2 FRNRAP. In nucleotides, the CDR3 is TGTGCTAGTGGTTTGACACCGGACGGGAACTATGGCTACACCTTC. The encoded protein is CASGLTPDGNYGYTF. Full variable domain (outside the CDR3, taken from reference TRBV12-5 and TRBJ1-2): DARVTQTPRHKVTEMGQEVTMRCQPILGHNTVFWYRQTMMQGLELLAYFRNRAPLDDSGMPKDRFSAEMPDATLATLKIQPSEPRDSAVYFCASGLTPDGNYGYTFGSGTRLTVV.

V gene TRBV5-4 combines with J gene TRBJ1-1; 11 bases fit TRBD1. Germline values: CDR1 SGHNT, CDR2 YYREEE (reference sequence). J gave up 4 bases and V 3 bases, and 11 bases lay outside the gene matches. There are 17 residues in the CDR3. CDR3 loop: CASSSTGQGAGRTEAFF. In DNA form, the CDR3 reads TGTGCCAGCAGCTCGACCGGACAGGGGGCAGGTCGCACTGAAGCTTTCTTT. Full variable domain (outside the CDR3, taken from reference TRBV5-4 and TRBJ1-1): ETGVTQSPTHLIKTRGQQVTLRCSSQSGHNTVSWYQQALGQGPQFIFQYYREEENGRGNFPPRFSGLQFPNYSSELNVNALELDDSALYLCASSSTGQGAGRTEAFFGQGTRLTVV.

There are a few counts of this clone. Other DNA variants within this sample encode the same CDR3. The CDR3 reads CASSIGRANTEAFF. The CDR3 DNA reads TGTGCCAGTAGTATAGGAAGGGCTAACACTGAAGCTTTCTTT. The genes are TRBV19 and TRBJ1-1; D remains ambiguous. Trimming pared 1 base from V and 2 bases from J, leaving 8 bases between. Germline-derived CDR1 and CDR2 are LNHDA and SQIVND (reference sequence). This CDR3 spans 14 amino acids. The full variable domain, with the rest looked up from reference TRBV19 and TRBJ1-1, is DGGITQSPKYLFRKEGQNVTLSCEQNLNHDAMYWYRQDPGQGLRLIYYSQIVNDFQKGDIAEGYSVSREKKESFPLTVTSAQKNPTAFYLCASSIGRANTEAFFGQGTRLTVV.

V and J are TRBV7-2 and TRBJ1-2; the D gene is possibly TRBD1 (5 bases). Trimming cost V 1 base and J 2 bases, with 8 bases left between them. The CDR3 covers 14 residues. Germline CDR1 is SGHTA and CDR2 is FQGNSA. CDR3 sequence: CASSLVTENYGYTF. The CDR3 DNA is TGTGCCAGCAGCTTAGTGACAGAGAACTATGGCTACACCTTC.

The rearrangement links TRBV5-1 to TRBJ2-5; D might be TRBD1 or TRBD2, each matching 6 bases. Germline V gene data show CDR1 as SGHRS and CDR2 as YFSETQ. The CDR3 loop spans 16 amino acids. Deletions cut 0 bases from V and 0 bases from J, with 12 bases between. The CDR3, as DNA: TGCGCCAGCAGCTTGGCCCGTAGGGGGGACCAAGAGACCCAGTACTTC. Amino acids: CASSLARRGDQETQYF.

This chain links TRBV6-1 with TRBJ2-2; D is possibly TRBD2 (5 bases). Germline V lookup: CDR1 MNHNS, CDR2 SASEGT. Trimming left V 2 bases short and J 1 base short, with 8 bases between. The CDR3 runs to 15 residues. The CDR3 loop reads CASSESGVNTGELFF. The CDR3 DNA reads TGTGCCAGCAGTGAATCCGGGGTGAACACCGGGGAGCTGTTTTTT.

V is TRBV6-5 and J is TRBJ1-5; 7 bases align to TRBD1. Per germline, CDR1 MNHEY and CDR2 SVGAGI. The CDR3 has 14 amino acids. Trimming took 4 bases from V and 5 from J; bases not matched to a gene: 5. CDR3 sequence: CASSSTGVHQPQHF. In DNA form, the CDR3 reads TGTGCCAGCAGTTCTACAGGGGTCCATCAGCCCCAGCATTTT.

This clone was picked up a small number of times. The chain carries TRBV6-4 and TRBJ2-3, with unresolved D. Germline assignment: CDR1 MRHNA and CDR2 SNTAGT. Deletions cut 2 bases from V and 2 bases from J, with 8 bases between. The CDR3 contains 14 residues. The CDR3 coding sequence is TGTGCCAGCAGTGACCGGCTAGACACAGATACGCAGTATTTT. Encoded protein: CASSDRLDTDTQYF.

The chain employs TRBV19 and TRBJ2-3, with 10 nucleotides matching TRBD2. This CDR3 has 17 amino acids. Trimming took 3 bases from V and 4 from J; bases not matched to a gene: 10. CDR1 LNHDA and CDR2 SQIVND come from the germline V gene (reference sequence). The CDR3 nucleotides are TGTGCCAGTAGTATTCCAGCCCTAGCGGGAGACGCAGATACGCAGTATTTT. It is translated as CASSIPALAGDADTQYF.